This TCR beta chain came from a study of control samples from healthy donors and cancer patients. Method: immunoSEQ multiplex PCR; TCRdb's copy keeps in-frame clones and lacks some. In the table there are just over 90,000 clones, 85% to 90% of which are singletons. Germline CDR1 and CDR2: LGHDT and YNNKEL (reference sequence). The CDR3 consists of 15 residues. V was shortened by 1 base and J by 7 bases, with 14 bases between the two germline ends. The sample consisted of blood. The V call is TRBV3-1 (or the pseudogene TRBV3-2), the J call TRBJ1-5; perhaps TRBD1 as D (6 bases). This TCR was recovered from a woman in her fifties or sixties in good health. The CDR3 reads CASSQGRQAIQPQHF. The CDR3 DNA sequence: TGTGCCAGCAGCCAAGGACGACAGGCTATCCAGCCCCAGCATTTT.